The rows below give T cell receptor beta chains drawn from one sample of a study of cytotoxic CD8 clonotypes in ibrutinib-treated CLL. Sequenced by immunoSEQ multiplex PCR; TCRdb stores in-frame clones only, minus some. The table records about 120,000 clones, approximately 58% of them present only once. Sequenced material: PBMCs, taken after 24 months of ibrutinib treatment. These receptors all stem from a human donor with chronic lymphocytic leukemia. CDR3s include the opening cysteine and the closing phenylalanine or tryptophan. D genes are given only for firm matches. The listing skips clone size in some rows; elsewhere it reads once, few, many or a size class.

TRBV7-6	TRBJ2-7	TRBD2	NA	TGTGCCAGCAGCAGGACTAGCGGGGGGGTTTACGAGCAGTACTTC	CASSRTSGGVYEQYF
TRBV5-3	TRBJ1-1	TRBD1	NA	TGTGCCAGAAGTCGACAGGGGGCGCGAACTGAAGCTTTCTTT	CARSRQGARTEAFF
TRBV29-1	TRBJ2-2	TRBD1	once	TGCAGCGTTGATCGGACAGGGGCCGGGGAGCTGTTTTTT	CSVDRTGAGELFF
TRBV28	TRBJ2-6	TRBD1	NA	TGTGCCAGCAGAGTCCTACAGGGGGCCTCTGGGGCCAACGTCCTGACTTTC	CASRVLQGASGANVLTF
TRBV7-2	TRBJ2-1	NA	NA	TGTGCCAGCAGCTTAGTCGGGGGCGAGCAGTTCTTC	CASSLVGGEQFF
TRBV7-3	TRBJ2-5	NA	NA	TGTGCCAGCAGCGTCTATGCGGGGCGCCAAGAGACCCAGTACTTC	CASSVYAGRQETQYF
TRBV6-1	TRBJ2-1	NA	NA	TGTGCCAGCAGTGAAGGTCCCGGTACGGGGGCCTACAATGAGCAGTTCTTC	CASSEGPGTGAYNEQFF
TRBV9	TRBJ2-7	NA	NA	NA	CASSVGQGSTSLDF
TRBV19	TRBJ2-7	NA	NA	TGTGCCAGTACCCCAACTAGGGCGGGGGCGGAGTCCTACGAGCAGTACTTC	CASTPTRAGAESYEQYF
TRBV5-1	TRBJ2-7	NA	NA	TGCGCCAGCAGCTTGAATGGAGTATACGAGCAGTACTTC	CASSLNGVYEQYF
TRBV18	TRBJ2-7	NA	NA	TGTGCCAGCTCACCGGCCTACGAGCAGTACTTC	CASSPAYEQYF
TRBV7-2	TRBJ2-7	TRBD1	NA	TGTGCCAGCAGCCGAACCCGGGACAGTTCCTACGAGCAGTACTTC	CASSRTRDSSYEQYF
TRBV11-2	TRBJ2-7	NA	few	TGTGCCAGCAGCTTACCGACGACAGGATTCGGAGAGCAGTACTTC	CASSLPTTGFGEQYF
TRBV18	TRBJ2-3	TRBD2	NA	TGTGCCAGCTCAATGTCGACTAGCGGGGGGACTAAAGATACGCAGTATTTT	CASSMSTSGGTKDTQYF
TRBV30	TRBJ1-6	TRBD1	few	TGTGCCTGGAGTTACCCAGACAGGGGGACCTCACCCCTCCACTTT	CAWSYPDRGTSPLHF
TRBV7-9	TRBJ1-2	TRBD1	NA	TGTGCCAGCAGCTTATTGGGACAGGGGGCCTATGGCTACACCTTC	CASSLLGQGAYGYTF
TRBV4-1	TRBJ1-2	NA	NA	TGCGCCAGCAGCCATGACCCGAGGTATGGCTACACCTTC	CASSHDPRYGYTF
TRBV18	TRBJ1-1	TRBD1	NA	TGTGCCAGCTCACCGAGCCGGGACAGGGGTGAAGCTTTCTTT	CASSPSRDRGEAFF
TRBV7-9	TRBJ2-3	NA	once	TGTGCGATCGCCCGAAATCCAGGGAGCACAGATACGCAGTATTTT	CAIARNPGSTDTQYF
TRBV19	TRBJ2-3	NA	once	TGTGCCAGTAGTATAGATCAGCTAGATACGCAGTATTTT	CASSIDQLDTQYF
TRBV5-1	TRBJ1-5	NA	NA	TGCGCCAGCAGCTTGGAGGGGAGCAATCAGCCCCAGCATTTT	CASSLEGSNQPQHF
TRBV6-6	TRBJ1-4	NA	NA	TGTGCCAGCAGTTACTCGAAATTTAGTAGGGAAAAACTGTTTTTT	CASSYSKFSREKLFF
TRBV2	TRBJ2-3	NA	NA	TGTGCCAGCAGTGGAGATACGCAGTATTTT	CASSGDTQYF
TRBV15	TRBJ1-6	NA	NA	TGTGCCACCAGCACCGGATTGGGAGACTCACCCCTCCACTTT	CATSTGLGDSPLHF
TRBV7-2	TRBJ1-1	TRBD1	NA	TGTGCCAGCAGCCCAGGACAGGTCCGGTTGAACACTGAAGCTTTCTTT	CASSPGQVRLNTEAFF
TRBV30	TRBJ1-1	NA	NA	TGTGCCTGGAGTCGGGGTGTGGGGGACACTGAAGCTTTCTTT	CAWSRGVGDTEAFF
TRBV7-3	TRBJ2-1	TRBD2	NA	TGTGCCAGCAGCTTAGATAGCGGGGGGCTCAACAATGAGCAGTTCTTC	CASSLDSGGLNNEQFF
TRBV10-2	TRBJ1-1	NA	NA	TGCGCCACCCTGGATATCTCTATGGTTAACACTGAAGCTTTCTTT	CATLDISMVNTEAFF
TRBV5-1	TRBJ1-1	NA	few	TGCGCCAGCAGCCCGTCCATGAACACTGAAGCTTTCTTT	CASSPSMNTEAFF
TRBV6-5	TRBJ2-7	TRBD2	NA	TGTGCCAGCAGCCTCGGACTAGCGGGGTCTGGCGAGCAGTACTTC	CASSLGLAGSGEQYF
TRBV30	TRBJ1-1	NA	NA	TGTGCCTGCCGAGTGAACACTGAAGCTTTCTTT	CACRVNTEAFF
TRBV5-1	TRBJ2-1	NA	NA	TGCGCCTCCCAACGTGGGACACAATCCTACAATGAGCAGTTCTTC	CASQRGTQSYNEQFF
TRBV4-1	TRBJ2-5	NA	few	TGCGCCAGCAGCCAAGATTGGGTTCAAGAGACCCAGTACTTC	CASSQDWVQETQYF
TRBV5-8	TRBJ2-5	TRBD1	NA	TGTGCCAGCAGCTTGGGGGCAGGGGGAAAAGAGACCCAGTACTTC	CASSLGAGGKETQYF
TRBV12-2	TRBJ1-6	NA	NA	TGTGCAAGTCGCCTCCGACTTAATTCACCCCTCCACTTT	CASRLRLNSPLHF
TRBV5-1	TRBJ1-1	TRBD1	few	TGCGCCAGCGGACGGACAGGGGGCGTCGGCACTGAAGCTTTCTTT	CASGRTGGVGTEAFF
TRBV19	TRBJ2-2	NA	NA	TGTGCCAGTAGTCTGAAATCCGGGCTGTTTTTT	CASSLKSGLFF
TRBV7-8	TRBJ1-4	NA	NA	TGTGCCAGCAGCTTAGGGACAGCAACTAATGAAAAACTGTTTTTT	CASSLGTATNEKLFF
TRBV7-9	TRBJ2-7	NA	few	TGTGCCAGCAGCAGGGACATCTACGAGCAGTACTTC	CASSRDIYEQYF
TRBV9	TRBJ2-3	TRBD2	NA	TGTGCCAGCAGCTTGGCCGGGACTAGCGGGGGGTCAGATACGCAGTATTTT	CASSLAGTSGGSDTQYF
TRBV7-6	TRBJ1-1	TRBD1	NA	TGTGCCAGCAGCTTGGGGACAGGGGCTTTGAACACTGAAGCTTTCTTT	CASSLGTGALNTEAFF
TRBV5-4	TRBJ1-2	NA	NA	TGTGCCAGCAGCGAGGAGCCCGGCAGAAGGAAGGGCTACACCTTC	CASSEEPGRRKGYTF
TRBV18	TRBJ1-3	NA	few	TGTGCCAGCTCACCAGTAGAGGGGTCGTATGGAAACACCATATATTTT	CASSPVEGSYGNTIYF
TRBV10-1	TRBJ2-1	NA	NA	TGCGCCAGCAGTGAGGGGACCTACAATGAGCAGTTCTTC	CASSEGTYNEQFF
TRBV4-1	TRBJ2-7	NA	few	TGCGCCAGCAGCCAAGGTTGGGCAGGAACCTACGAGCAGTACTTC	CASSQGWAGTYEQYF
TRBV11-2	TRBJ2-3	NA	NA	TGTGCCAGCAGCTGGGGACCGGACATAGCAGATACGCAGTATTTT	CASSWGPDIADTQYF
TRBV9	TRBJ2-2	NA	NA	TGTGCCAGCAGCGCTGCCGGGACGACTAACACCGGGGAGCTGTTTTTT	CASSAAGTTNTGELFF
TRBV14	TRBJ2-1	NA	NA	TGTGCCAGCAGCCAAGATACTGTCTACAATGAGCAGTTCTTC	CASSQDTVYNEQFF
TRBV30	TRBJ1-2	NA	few	TGTGCCTGGAGCTCTGCCAGGTATCTCCACACCTTC	CAWSSARYLHTF
TRBV27	TRBJ2-1	NA	NA	TGTGCCAGCAGATTCGAGGGGCGCATTGATGAGCAGTTCTTC	CASRFEGRIDEQFF
TRBV29-1	TRBJ2-3	TRBD1	NA	TGCAGCGTTGCCCTTCAAGCCGGGACAGGCTTCACAGATACGCAGTATTTT	CSVALQAGTGFTDTQYF